This is a list of T cell receptor beta chains from one sample in a study of T cell repertoires in cytomegalovirus infection. TCRdb independently ran MiXCR on the reads; one entry per CDR3 protein. The table records roughly 230,000 distinct CDR3 sequences, approximately 22% of them present only once. Material for sequencing was CD8+ T cells from PBMCs. These receptors were collected from a human donor in good health (CMV status not recorded). Some clones in this sample may be carry-over from other donors' samples. The CDR3 runs from the conserved cysteine through the conserved F or W. D genes are given only for firm matches. The size field is filled for only some rows; it gives once, few, many or a size class.

abundance: many; j_gene: TRBJ2-5; d_gene: .; v_gene: TRBV27; CDR3aa: CASTLARGETQYF; CDR3nt: TGTGCCAGCACCCTAGCGAGGGGAGAGACCCAGTACTTC
abundance: many; j_gene: TRBJ1-5; d_gene: TRBD1; v_gene: TRBV7-8; CDR3aa: CASNYQGGPQHF; CDR3nt: TGTGCCAGCAACTACCAGGGGGGGCCCCAGCATTTT
abundance: .; j_gene: TRBJ1-6; d_gene: .; v_gene: TRBV7-9; CDR3aa: CASSPPTGNSPLHF; CDR3nt: TGTGCCAGCAGCCCCCCGACGGGTAATTCACCCCTCCACTTT
abundance: many; j_gene: TRBJ2-1; d_gene: .; v_gene: TRBV24-1; CDR3aa: CATSDLGSSASYNEQFF; CDR3nt: TGTGCCACCAGTGATTTGGGGAGTAGCGCCTCTTACAATGAGCAGTTCTTC
abundance: .; j_gene: TRBJ2-5; d_gene: .; v_gene: TRBV2; CDR3aa: CASSGDLEVGETQYF; CDR3nt: TGTGCCTCATCGGGGGATCTAGAGGTAGGAGAGACCCAGTACTTC
abundance: few; j_gene: TRBJ2-1; d_gene: .; v_gene: TRBV5-4; CDR3aa: CASSPANNNEQFF; CDR3nt: TGTGCCAGCAGCCCCGCTAATAACAATGAGCAGTTCTTC
abundance: few; j_gene: TRBJ2-5; d_gene: .; v_gene: TRBV28; CDR3aa: CASSFGDGTQYF; CDR3nt: TGTGCCAGCAGTTTCGGGGACGGGACCCAGTACTTC
abundance: few; j_gene: TRBJ2-1; d_gene: TRBD2; v_gene: TRBV28; CDR3aa: CASISEEERGRHLYNEQFF; CDR3nt: TGTGCCAGCATCTCAGAGGAGGAGCGGGGCCGACACTTATACAATGAGCAGTTCTTC
abundance: .; j_gene: TRBJ2-7; d_gene: .; v_gene: TRBV20-1; CDR3aa: CSARDRAASNLYEQYF; CDR3nt: TGCAGTGCTAGAGATCGGGCAGCCTCGAACCTCTACGAGCAGTACTTC
abundance: .; j_gene: TRBJ2-7; d_gene: .; v_gene: TRBV2; CDR3aa: CASSSMAGPYEQYF; CDR3nt: TGTGCCAGCAGTTCAATGGCGGGGCCCTACGAGCAGTACTTC
abundance: few; j_gene: TRBJ1-5; d_gene: .; v_gene: TRBV9; CDR3aa: CASSAWGEQPQHF; CDR3nt: TGTGCCAGCAGCGCGTGGGGTGAACAGCCCCAGCATTTT
abundance: few; j_gene: TRBJ2-1; d_gene: TRBD1; v_gene: TRBV11-2; CDR3aa: CASSLGQGASYNEQFF; CDR3nt: TGTGCCAGCAGCTTAGGCCAGGGGGCTTCCTACAATGAGCAGTTCTTC
abundance: .; j_gene: TRBJ2-1; d_gene: .; v_gene: TRBV29-1; CDR3aa: CSVPAGDEQFF; CDR3nt: TGCAGCGTTCCGGCTGGAGATGAGCAGTTCTTC
abundance: many; j_gene: TRBJ2-7; d_gene: TRBD1; v_gene: TRBV28; CDR3aa: CASIGMGQGQRSYEQYF; CDR3nt: TGTGCCAGCATCGGAATGGGACAGGGCCAGAGATCCTACGAGCAGTACTTC